This T cell receptor beta chain was obtained from a study of T cell responses to AZD1222 COVID-19 vaccine. Study at large: Second-dose groups at about 4 or about 12 weeks were pooled.

Points on this clone: What it recognizes is unknown.

The study, taken as a whole, reports: Regions 160-218 and 743-854 dominated among vaccine-associated CD4 TCRs spanning spike.

This table comes from immunoSEQ multiplex PCR, and its TCRdb copy is limited to in-frame clones, with some not included. This repertoire shows 84,000 or so clones, about 86% found once; its top ten account for approximately 7.9%. The source is an adult in good health. The sample here was peripheral blood, taken on day 0 of AZD1222 vaccination.

DNA of the CDR3: TGCGCCAGCAGCTTCGGACTAGCGGCTGACAATGAGCAGTTCTTC. Amino acid sequence: CASSFGLAADNEQFF. The J gene is TRBJ2-1, the V gene TRBV5-1, with 10 bases lining up with TRBD2. The V gene's germline CDR1 is SGHRS and CDR2 YFSETQ. Trimming removed 2 bases from V and 5 bases from J; junction bases left unmatched: 4. This CDR3 region has 15 residues. The whole variable domain, filled in from reference TRBV5-1 and TRBJ2-1, reads KAGVTQTPRYLIKTRGQQVTLSCSPISGHRSVSWYQQTPGQGLQFLFEYFSETQRNKGNFPGRFSGRQFSNSRSEMNVSTLELGDSALYLCASSFGLAADNEQFFGPGTRLTVL.